This is a list of T cell receptor beta chains from one sample in a study of Tregs in tolerant kidney transplant recipients. Some clones are missing from TCRdb's copy, which holds only in-frame ones; the method was immunoSEQ multiplex PCR. The sample gives 15,000 to 20,000 clones, roughly four fifths of which show up once; roughly 2.7% is in the top ten. The sample consisted of Tregs from blood. All receptors derive from a human donor in good health. CDR3s include the opening cysteine and the closing phenylalanine or tryptophan. D genes are given only for firm matches. Size tells how often a clone was seen (once, few, many) or the class of an expanded clone, and some rows leave it out.

D gene,J gene,clone size,V gene,CDR3 protein,CDR3 DNA
.,TRBJ1-2,few,TRBV7-9,CASSLTPNYGYTF,TGTGCCAGCAGCTTGACGCCGAACTATGGCTACACCTTC
.,TRBJ1-1,.,TRBV27,CATAVDRDGAEAFF,TGTGCCACCGCCGTAGATAGGGATGGGGCTGAAGCTTTCTTT
TRBD1,TRBJ1-1,.,TRBV19,CASGLTGAKAFF,TGTGCCAGTGGACTCACAGGGGCCAAAGCTTTCTTT
TRBD1,TRBJ1-5,.,TRBV4-1,CASSYTPGQINQPQHF,TGCGCCAGCAGCTACACCCCGGGACAGATAAATCAGCCCCAGCATTTT
TRBD1,TRBJ1-4,.,TRBV5-1,CASSEYRGTNEKLFF,TGCGCCAGCAGCGAATACAGGGGGACTAATGAAAAACTGTTTTTT
.,TRBJ1-5,.,TRBV4-1,CASSQEPGVNQPQHF,TGCGCCAGCAGCCAAGAGCCAGGGGTGAATCAGCCCCAGCATTTT
.,TRBJ1-6,few,TRBV6-4,CASRREAGQDISPLHF,TGTGCCAGCCGTAGGGAAGCAGGCCAAGATATTTCACCCCTCCACTTT
.,TRBJ2-3,.,TRBV29-1,CSVLRGVAGDTQYF,TGCAGCGTTCTAAGGGGGGTAGCGGGAGATACGCAGTATTTT
TRBD2,TRBJ2-2,.,TRBV7-2,CASSLGGLAGYTGELFF,TGTGCCAGCAGCTTAGGGGGACTAGCGGGGTACACCGGGGAGCTGTTTTTT
.,TRBJ1-3,.,TRBV21-1,CASSKPDTGGILSGNTIYF,TGTGCCAGCAGCAAACCGGACACCGGGGGTATCCTCTCTGGAAACACCATATATTTT
.,TRBJ2-2,medium-sized,TRBV9,CASSVGPSANTGELFF,TGTGCCAGCAGCGTAGGGCCTAGCGCGAACACCGGGGAGCTGTTTTTT
TRBD2,TRBJ2-7,few,TRBV28,CASSMRGGIGEQYF,TGTGCCAGCAGCATGAGGGGAGGGATAGGCGAGCAGTACTTC
.,TRBJ2-3,.,TRBV6-1,CASNLRGLADTQYF,TGTGCCAGCAACTTGCGAGGGTTGGCAGATACGCAGTATTTT
.,TRBJ2-1,.,TRBV7-9,CASSFSYNEQFF,TGTGCCAGCAGCTTTTCCTACAATGAGCAGTTCTTC